This is a list of T cell receptor beta chains from one sample in a study of blood T cell repertoires in COVID-19. The table came from immunoSEQ multiplex PCR; TCRdb's copy has only in-frame clones and leaves some out. The sample carries around 400,000 clones, over 75% recorded once. Sample: PBMCs or T cells enriched from blood (not recorded which). These receptors were collected from a woman aged 18-29 years who had been exposed to COVID-19. The conserved cysteine and the conserved F or W are not part of the CDR3 here.

TRBJ1-3 TRBV19 11 AIGVLLGNTIY
TRBJ1-1 TRBV29-1 12 SVAVYSTNTEAF
TRBJ2-7 TRBV28 11 ASRSTGAYEQY
TRBJ2-3 TRBV4-2 14 ASSPVGGLGADTQY
TRBJ2-1 TRBV19 12 ASLAGGSYNEQF
TRBJ2-5 TRBV11-2 12 ASSLLPGKETQY
TRBJ2-2 TRBV2 16 ASSATSGIVVDTGELF
TRBJ1-1 TRBV28 14 ASSNLGQGANTEAF
TRBJ2-7 TRBV4-1 14 ASSQDRGKISYEQY
TRBJ1-1 TRBV7-3 13 ASSYPQGFATEAF
TRBJ2-5 TRBV5-1 14 ASSLVVGGRGETQY
TRBJ2-2 TRBV19 13 ASRGRGANTGELF
TRBJ1-1 TRBV6-5 14 ASSYSIAGRGTEAF
TRBJ2-7 TRBV18 13 ASSPGQGSSYEQY
TRBJ1-5 TRBV2 12 ASSDLQPNQPQH
TRBJ2-7 TRBV28 12 ASSGGLAAHEQY
TRBJ2-6 TRBV9 16 ASSVATGQGTGANVLT
TRBJ2-2 TRBV5-6 11 ASSFGGTGELF
TRBJ2-1 TRBV29-1 9 SVGGGREQF
TRBJ1-4 TRBV5-1 12 ASNEGATNEKLF
TRBJ2-7 TRBV28 13 ASSYSLREVYEQY
TRBJ1-3 TRBV3-1/TRBV3-2 10 ASSQLQSTIY
TRBJ2-1 TRBV4-1 20 ASSPALTVQGLASVTGGEQF
TRBJ2-2 TRBV12-3/TRBV12-4 11 ASTPANTGELF
TRBJ2-7 TRBV28 18 ASSLLGGWTSGRASYEQY